These 2 T cell receptor beta chains originate from one sample sequenced in a study of CD8+CD57+ T cells in acquired aplastic anemia. Sequencing was done on patients that had shown CD8+CD57+ cell expansion by flow cytometry. For CDR3 and TCR beta VDJ profiling, genomic DNA was the template used. MiXCR, run by TCRdb on the reads, gives a single entry per CDR3 protein. The sample carries some 180,000 distinct CDR3 sequences, roughly 63% recorded once. The material sequenced was sorted CD4+, CD8+, or CD8+CD57+ T cells (not recorded which) from PBMCs. These receptors were taken from a human donor with aplastic anemia.

Concerning this clonotype: One end of the junction varies from germline; a read error may be responsible. The chain joins TRBV6-1 to TRBJ2-7; D tentatively reads TRBD1 or TRBD2 (7 bases each). CDR1 is MNHNS, CDR2 SASEGT, per germline. This CDR3 has 14 residues. In nucleotides, the CDR3 is TGTGCCAGCAGCCAGGGGAGGGGGCGTTGGGAGCAGTATTTC. This sequence encodes CASSQGRGRWEQYF.

V usage is TRBV2 and J usage is TRBJ2-2; 7 nucleotides line up with TRBD2. The CDR3 extends over 15 amino acids. The germline V gene encodes CDR1 SNHLY and CDR2 FYNNEI. Trimming took 6 bases from V and 2 from J; bases not matched to a gene: 6. The CDR3: CASSLVGLNTGELFF. The CDR3 coding sequence is TGTGCCAGCAGCTTGGTGGGACTAAACACCGGGGAGCTGTTTTTT. Filled out from reference TRBV2 and TRBJ2-2, the complete variable domain reads EPEVTQTPSHQVTQMGQEVILRCVPISNHLYFYWYRQILGQKVEFLVSFYNNEISEKSEIFDDQFSVERPDGSNFTLKIRSTKLEDSAMYFCASSLVGLNTGELFFGEGSRLTVL.